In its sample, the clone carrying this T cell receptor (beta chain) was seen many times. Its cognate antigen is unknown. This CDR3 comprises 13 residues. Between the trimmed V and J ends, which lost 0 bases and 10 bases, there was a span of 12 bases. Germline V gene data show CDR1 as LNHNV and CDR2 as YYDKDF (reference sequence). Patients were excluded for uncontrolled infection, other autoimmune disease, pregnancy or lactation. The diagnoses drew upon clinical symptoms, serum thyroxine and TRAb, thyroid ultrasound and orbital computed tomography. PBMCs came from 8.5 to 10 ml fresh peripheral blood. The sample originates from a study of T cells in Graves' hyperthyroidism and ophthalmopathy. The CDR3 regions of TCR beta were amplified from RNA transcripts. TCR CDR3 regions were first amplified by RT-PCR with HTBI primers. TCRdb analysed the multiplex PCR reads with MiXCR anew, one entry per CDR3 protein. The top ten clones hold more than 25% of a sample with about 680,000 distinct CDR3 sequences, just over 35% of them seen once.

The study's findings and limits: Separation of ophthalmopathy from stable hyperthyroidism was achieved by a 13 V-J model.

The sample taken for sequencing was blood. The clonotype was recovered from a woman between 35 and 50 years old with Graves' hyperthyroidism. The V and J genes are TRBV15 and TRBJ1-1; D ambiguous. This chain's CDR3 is CATSREGRIGAFF. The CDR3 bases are TGTGCCACCAGCAGAGAAGGACGGATCGGAGCTTTCTTT.